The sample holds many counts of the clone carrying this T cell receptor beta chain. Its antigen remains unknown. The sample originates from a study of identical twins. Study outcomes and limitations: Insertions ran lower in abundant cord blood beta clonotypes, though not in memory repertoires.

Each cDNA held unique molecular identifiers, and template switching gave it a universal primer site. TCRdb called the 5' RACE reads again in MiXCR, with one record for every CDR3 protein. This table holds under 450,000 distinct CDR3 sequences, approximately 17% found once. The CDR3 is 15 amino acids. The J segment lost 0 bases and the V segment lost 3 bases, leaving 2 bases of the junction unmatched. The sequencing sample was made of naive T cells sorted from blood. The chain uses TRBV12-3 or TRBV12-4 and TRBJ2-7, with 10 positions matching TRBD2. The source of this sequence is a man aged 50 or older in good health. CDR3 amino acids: CASSFEREGSYEQYF. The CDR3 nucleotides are TGTGCCAGCAGTTTCGAGCGGGAGGGCTCCTACGAGCAGTACTTC.